A selection of T cell receptor beta chains follows, all from one sample in a study of cytomegalovirus exposure and HLA in healthy donors. Assay: immunoSEQ multiplex PCR; the TCRdb copy retains only in-frame clones and omits some. Of about 100,000 clones listed, about 70% are singletons. The sample taken for sequencing was PBMCs. All receptors come from a man in his fifties or sixties in good health and CMV-seropositive. Each CDR3 is given with its conserved first and last residue. Clone sizes are given selectively: once, few, many, or a class where the clone is expanded.

TRBJ1-3,TRBV9,once,CASSVASGTGSGNTIYF
TRBJ1-6,TRBV28,once,CASIETGAENSPLHF
TRBJ1-5,TRBV7-2,NA,CASSTGSNQPQHF
TRBJ1-1,TRBV27,NA,CASSLNTGTWTEAFF
TRBJ1-2,TRBV19,NA,CASRLGGDGYTF
TRBJ2-1,TRBV2,NA,CASSGTGTTYYNEQFF
TRBJ2-1,TRBV27,NA,CASSPGTSGREEQFF
TRBJ1-2,TRBV6-5,once,CASSMGQEANGYTF
TRBJ1-5,TRBV6-1,once,CASSEVRDSNQPQHF
TRBJ2-1,TRBV7-3,NA,CASSSRGGLNNEQFF
TRBJ2-1,TRBV6-6,NA,CASRSDTQSYNEQFF
TRBJ2-4,TRBV5-4,NA,CASSSRWAARGNIQYF
TRBJ2-1,TRBV6-5,NA,CASSPGGYAYNEQFF
TRBJ2-7,TRBV19,few,CASSISRRGEQYF
TRBJ2-5,TRBV28,NA,CASSPRVAGVETQYF
TRBJ1-3,TRBV6-5,few,CASSLGRVASGNTIYF
TRBJ2-1,TRBV20-1,NA,CSARDLFQKFF
TRBJ1-3,TRBV14,NA,CASSQDVKGARSGNTIYF
TRBJ2-3,TRBV5-1,NA,CASSLFELSITDTQYF
TRBJ2-3,TRBV7-6,NA,CASSLAGVTDTQYF
TRBJ2-7,TRBV7-9,NA,CASSLYPYEQYF
TRBJ1-6,TRBV6-6,NA,CASSWVTGTDSPLHF
TRBJ2-7,TRBV5-1,few,CASSQSTGAEQYF
TRBJ1-2,TRBV19,NA,CASMEGAGVLKDYGYTF
TRBJ1-1,TRBV7-9,NA,CSSSTRTGRTNTEAFF
TRBJ1-2,TRBV21-1,once,CASSNRTRGTNYGYTF
TRBJ1-1,TRBV19,NA,CASKEGGTATAFF
TRBJ2-1,TRBV15,NA,CATSSPRKRGGSENEQFF
TRBJ2-2,TRBV5-4,once,CASSLFSGSALGSGELFF
TRBJ1-5,TRBV7-2,NA,CASGIDRVQPQHF
TRBJ2-2,TRBV7-3,NA,CASSPNRLNTGELFF
TRBJ2-1,TRBV10-1,NA,CASSRMGASGRGEQFF
TRBJ1-6,TRBV15,NA,CATSPSILGQGNSPLHF
TRBJ2-7,TRBV5-4,NA,CASSVGGTSGYYEQYF
TRBJ2-2,TRBV6-5,NA,CASSYLNTGELFF
TRBJ2-7,TRBV4-1,NA,CASSPRQYLYEQYF
TRBJ2-2,TRBV9,few,CASSVDNYAGELFF
TRBJ1-2,TRBV28,NA,CASSWEGGRDGYTF
TRBJ2-7,TRBV6-1,NA,CASSVPGGDEQYF
TRBJ1-1,TRBV10-3,NA,CASATGFTEAFF
TRBJ2-5,TRBV7-9,NA,CASSLVLRDSPTVETQYF
TRBJ2-5,TRBV19,once,CASSETGRETQYF
TRBJ2-5,TRBV11-3,NA,CASSSGAGGEGSQETQYF
TRBJ1-6,TRBV7-8,NA,CASSPEDRNALNSPLHF
TRBJ2-1,TRBV2,NA,CASRRQGFNEQFF
TRBJ2-5,TRBV2,NA,CASLLAGVEGQETQYF
TRBJ2-3,TRBV6-1,NA,CASSFSQGADTQYF
TRBJ1-5,TRBV2,NA,CASRRTTTYSNQPQHF